This T cell receptor (beta chain) was identified in a study of blood T cells in healthy people across ages. General study points: Changes seen in expanded clonotypes were possibly confounded by donor CMV status left unknown. Both naive CD4+ cell counts and diversity were greater in long-lived donors than in aged donors.

There are many counts of this clonotype. Antigen specificity is unknown. Through a sample-barcoded 5' primer and a J-beta primer mix, a second PCR was run for roughly 6 to 11 cycles. Each CDR3 protein is one row after TCRdb ran MiXCR on the 5' RACE reads. The repertoire holds about 1.6 million distinct CDR3 sequences, with roughly 32% as singletons. Germline V gene data show CDR1 as MNHEY and CDR2 as SVGAGI. The germline V and J ends were trimmed by 6 bases and 1 base, with 10 bases remaining between them. This CDR3 comprises 13 residues. Specimen: blood. The source of this sequence is a woman aged 25 to 39 in good health. The chain employs TRBV6-5 and TRBJ2-7, with D possibly matching TRBD1 (6 bases). CDR3 nucleotide sequence: TGTGCCAGCAGCTATGACAGGTCCTACGAGCAGTACTTC. Translating gives CASSYDRSYEQYF.